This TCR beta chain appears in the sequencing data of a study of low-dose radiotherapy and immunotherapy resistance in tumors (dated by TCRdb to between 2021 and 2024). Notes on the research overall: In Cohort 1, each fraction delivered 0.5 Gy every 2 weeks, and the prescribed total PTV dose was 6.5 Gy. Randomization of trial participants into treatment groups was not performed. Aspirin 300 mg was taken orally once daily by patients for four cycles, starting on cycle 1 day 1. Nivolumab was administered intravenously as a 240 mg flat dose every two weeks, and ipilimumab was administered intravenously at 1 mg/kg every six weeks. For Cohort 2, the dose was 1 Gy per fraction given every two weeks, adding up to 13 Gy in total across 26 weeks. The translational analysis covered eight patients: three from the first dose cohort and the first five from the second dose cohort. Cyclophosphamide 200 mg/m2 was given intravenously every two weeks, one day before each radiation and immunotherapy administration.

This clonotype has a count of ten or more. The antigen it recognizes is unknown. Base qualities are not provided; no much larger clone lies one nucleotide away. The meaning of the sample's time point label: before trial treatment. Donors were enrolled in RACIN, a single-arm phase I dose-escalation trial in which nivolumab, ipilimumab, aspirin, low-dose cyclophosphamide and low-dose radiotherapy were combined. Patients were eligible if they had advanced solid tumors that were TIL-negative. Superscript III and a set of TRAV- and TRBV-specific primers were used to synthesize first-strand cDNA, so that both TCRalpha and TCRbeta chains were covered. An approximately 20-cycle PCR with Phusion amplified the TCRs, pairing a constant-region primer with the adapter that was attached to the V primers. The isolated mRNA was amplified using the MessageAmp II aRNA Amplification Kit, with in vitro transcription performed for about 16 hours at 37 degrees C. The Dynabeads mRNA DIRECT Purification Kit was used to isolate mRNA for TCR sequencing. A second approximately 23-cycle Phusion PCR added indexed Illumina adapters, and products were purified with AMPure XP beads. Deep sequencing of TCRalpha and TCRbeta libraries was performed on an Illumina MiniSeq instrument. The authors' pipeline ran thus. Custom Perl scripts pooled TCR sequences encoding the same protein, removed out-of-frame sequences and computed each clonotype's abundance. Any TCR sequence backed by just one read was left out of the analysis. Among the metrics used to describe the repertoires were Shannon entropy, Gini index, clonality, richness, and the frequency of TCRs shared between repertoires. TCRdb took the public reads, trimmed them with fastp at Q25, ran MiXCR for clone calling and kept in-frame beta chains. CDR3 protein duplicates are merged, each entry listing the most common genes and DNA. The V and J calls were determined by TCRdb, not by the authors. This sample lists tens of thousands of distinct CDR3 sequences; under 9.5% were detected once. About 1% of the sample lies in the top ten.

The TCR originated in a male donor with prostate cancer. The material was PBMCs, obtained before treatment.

The CDR3 protein: CSAREGNGNQPQHF. In nucleotide form, the sequence is TGCAGTGCTAGGGAGGGTAACGGCAATCAGCCCCAGCATTTT. The rearrangement combines TRBV20-1 with TRBJ1-5; the D gene is unclear. V lost 3 bases and J lost 2 bases; the stretch between them is 11 bases long. Inclusive of the bounding cysteine and phenylalanine, the CDR3 is 14 residues long. The entry retains the CDR3 DNA only, 42 bases that are in frame from base 1. CDR1 and CDR2 were assigned from the germline V gene (reference sequence) as DFQATT and SNEGSKA.